Listed below are T cell receptor beta chains from one sample, sequenced in a study of human T cells and chemical hapten exposure. One entry per CDR3 protein, called by TCRdb with MiXCR from the RACE reads. The sample records more than 100,000 distinct CDR3 sequences, around 11% being singletons. Sequenced here: whole blood, sampled in connection with sensitization to the hapten diphenylcyclopropenone (DPC). Receptor source: a woman between 45 and 60 years old with alopecia areata. Some clones in this sample may be carry-over from other donors' samples. The CDR3 runs from the conserved cysteine through the conserved F or W. A D gene is named only where the DNA matches it firmly. The size field is filled for only some rows; it gives once, few, many or a size class.

cdr3_nt | cdr3_aa | d_call | clone_size | j_call | v_call
TGTGCCAGCAGGGAGCTGGGGGGCACAGATACGCAGTATTTT | CASRELGGTDTQYF | - | few | TRBJ2-3 | TRBV12-3/TRBV12-4
TGTGCCAGCAGTTCCGGGACTAGCGGGAGGGATACGCAGTATTTT | CASSSGTSGRDTQYF | TRBD2 | many | TRBJ2-3 | TRBV6-1
TGTGCCAGCAGCCAATGGGCGGGAAATTCACCCCTCCACTTT | CASSQWAGNSPLHF | - | few | TRBJ1-6 | TRBV4-2
TGTGCCAGCAGCTCAAACTCAGATACGCAGTATTTT | CASSSNSDTQYF | - | many | TRBJ2-3 | TRBV9
TGTGCCAGCAGCCCGACAGGGCCCGATACGCAGTATTTT | CASSPTGPDTQYF | TRBD1 | few | TRBJ2-3 | TRBV13
TGTGCCAGCAGCTTAGGAAGCGGGGGGGCTACAGATACGCAGTATTTT | CASSLGSGGATDTQYF | TRBD2 | - | TRBJ2-3 | TRBV7-6
TGTGCCAGCAGTTTAACCGGGACACTTAGCAATCAGCCCCAGCATTTT | CASSLTGTLSNQPQHF | - | - | TRBJ1-5 | TRBV27
TGTGCCAGCAGTGAAGGTCGGACAGGGTATTCACCCCTCCACTTT | CASSEGRTGYSPLHF | TRBD1 | - | TRBJ1-6 | TRBV2
TGTGCCAGCAGAGGACAGGGGGGCACAGATACGCAGTATTTT | CASRGQGGTDTQYF | TRBD1 | few | TRBJ2-3 | TRBV2
TGTGCCAGCAGCCTGGGACAGGGGGGGATCGAGACCCAGTACTTC | CASSLGQGGIETQYF | TRBD1 | many | TRBJ2-5 | TRBV7-3
TGCGCCAGCAGGCCCCGAACCGGGACACCAACGTACGAGCAGTACTTC | CASRPRTGTPTYEQYF | - | - | TRBJ2-7 | TRBV5-1
TGTGCCAGCAGCGGCATGACCAGGGGGGATGAGCAGTTCTTC | CASSGMTRGDEQFF | - | - | TRBJ2-1 | TRBV9
TGTGCCAGCAGCCAAGGGTCAGGCAATGGCTACACCTTC | CASSQGSGNGYTF | - | - | TRBJ1-2 | TRBV3-1
TGTGCCAGCAGTCCCGCCGAGGTTTGGGACACCGGGGAGCTGTTTTTT | CASSPAEVWDTGELFF | - | once | TRBJ2-2 | TRBV28
TGTGCCAGCACCTTATGGGGGTTCGGGGAGCTGTTTTTT | CASTLWGFGELFF | - | few | TRBJ2-2 | TRBV12-3/TRBV12-4
TGTGCCAGCAGTCCAGGGACAGGGGGCGGCAATCAGCCCCAGCATTTT | CASSPGTGGGNQPQHF | TRBD1 | many | TRBJ1-5 | TRBV12-3/TRBV12-4
TGCGCCAGCAGCCAAGGGATTGGGACAGGGTACGAGCAGTACTTC | CASSQGIGTGYEQYF | TRBD1 | many | TRBJ2-7 | TRBV4-3
TGCGCCAGCAGTGAGTTCCCGAATGCACCCCTCCACTTT | CASSEFPNAPLHF | - | - | TRBJ1-6 | TRBV10-1
TGTGCCACCAGTGAAGCCGGACAGGGCATGCAGTATTTT | CATSEAGQGMQYF | TRBD1 | - | TRBJ2-3 | TRBV24-1
TGCAGCGCCGGTGGGCCGGGCAATGAGCAGTTCTTC | CSAGGPGNEQFF | - | many | TRBJ2-1 | TRBV29-1
TGTGCCAGCAGCGTAGGACTAGCGGGGGTCATAGAGACCCAGTACTTC | CASSVGLAGVIETQYF | TRBD2 | few | TRBJ2-5 | TRBV9
TGCAGTGCTATGCTATTCGAACGGGACAGCCGAACCTTCTATGGCTACACCTTC | CSAMLFERDSRTFYGYTF | TRBD1 | few | TRBJ1-2 | TRBV20-1